These 7 T cell receptor beta chains were all obtained from the same sample, sequenced in a study of blood T cells in healthy people across ages. With a J-beta primer mix and a sample-barcoded 5' primer, a second PCR ran about 6 to 11 cycles. TCRdb re-analysed the 5' RACE reads in MiXCR, keeping a single row per CDR3 protein. The sample shows approximately 1.5 million distinct CDR3 sequences, roughly 43% of them seen only once. Sequenced input: blood. These receptors were taken from a woman under 30 in good health.

This clonotype has only a few counts. V and J are TRBV9 and TRBJ2-1; perhaps TRBD2 as D (6 bases). The CDR3 is 15 residues long. Germline CDR1 SGDLS, CDR2 YYNGEE. The ends were cut back, 0 bases at V and 4 bases at J, with 11 bases in the middle. CDR3 residues: CASSVAPGVYNEQFF. CDR3 nucleotides: TGTGCCAGCAGCGTAGCCCCGGGGGTGTACAATGAGCAGTTCTTC.

This clonotype has ten or more counts. The chain uses TRBV2 and TRBJ1-2; 7 nucleotides align to TRBD1. Germline assignment: CDR1 SNHLY and CDR2 FYNNEI. Germline trimming cut 6 bases from V and 7 bases from J; bases unmatched to any gene: 8. This CDR3 has 13 residues. CDR3 sequence: CASSKDRRAGYTF. CDR3 bases: TGTGCCAGCAGCAAGGACAGGCGGGCTGGCTACACCTTC. The whole variable domain, remainder taken from reference TRBV2 and TRBJ1-2, is EPEVTQTPSHQVTQMGQEVILRCVPISNHLYFYWYRQILGQKVEFLVSFYNNEISEKSEIFDDQFSVERPDGSNFTLKIRSTKLEDSAMYFCASSKDRRAGYTFGSGTRLTVV.

This clonotype was counted between two and nine times. The V call is TRBV12-3 or TRBV12-4, the J call TRBJ1-5; 7 nucleotides align to TRBD1. This CDR3 has 14 residues. V trimming: 5 bases; J trimming: 5 bases; junction bases outside the gene matches: 6. CDR3 nucleotide sequence: TGTGCCAGCAGTGTGACAGGGTGGGATCAGCCCCAGCATTTT. Its translation is CASSVTGWDQPQHF.

The J gene is TRBJ1-1, the V gene TRBV7-2; D perhaps matches TRBD1 (5 bases). The V gene lost 2 bases and the J gene lost 7 bases, with 11 bases spanning the gap. CDR1 is SGHTA, CDR2 FQGNSA, per germline. The CDR3 consists of 13 residues. CDR3 in amino acids: CASSLTLTDEAFF. In DNA form, the CDR3 reads TGTGCCAGCAGCTTAACGCTGACAGATGAAGCTTTCTTT.

This clonotype was seen only a few times. This chain uses TRBV7-3 with TRBJ2-3, with unresolved D. CDR1 and CDR2 (germline): SGHTA, FQGTGA. This CDR3 comprises 15 residues. Between the trimmed V and J ends, which lost 0 bases and 5 bases, there was a span of 12 bases. CDR3 region: CASSLTVNGGDTQYF. CDR3 sequence (DNA): TGTGCCAGCAGCTTAACGGTCAACGGCGGAGATACGCAGTATTTT. Full variable domain (rest looked up from reference TRBV7-3 and TRBJ2-3): GAGVSQTPSNKVTEKGKYVELRCDPISGHTALYWYRQSLGQGPEFLIYFQGTGAADDSGLPNDRFFAVRPEGSVSTLKIQRTERGDSAVYLCASSLTVNGGDTQYFGPGTRLTVL.

The sample holds a few counts of this clonotype. The chain joins TRBV27 to TRBJ2-4; 10 bases align to TRBD2. Unmatched junction bases numbered 11, after V lost 8 bases and J lost 13 bases. CDR1 is MNHEY, CDR2 SMNVEV, per germline (reference sequence). This CDR3 comprises 13 residues. CDR3 DNA sequence: TGTGCCAGCCAAGCGGGAGGGGGAGTGGAGCAGTACTTC. This encodes CASQAGGGVEQYF.

This chain joins TRBV4-3 and TRBJ2-1, with D uncertain. The CDR3 runs to 12 residues. Germline V gene data show CDR1 as LGHNA and CDR2 as YSLEER. The V gene lost 3 bases and the J gene lost 9 bases, with 9 bases spanning the gap. The CDR3 bases are TGCGCCAGCAGCCATAAACGGTCTGAGCAGTTCTTC. Translation gives CASSHKRSEQFF.